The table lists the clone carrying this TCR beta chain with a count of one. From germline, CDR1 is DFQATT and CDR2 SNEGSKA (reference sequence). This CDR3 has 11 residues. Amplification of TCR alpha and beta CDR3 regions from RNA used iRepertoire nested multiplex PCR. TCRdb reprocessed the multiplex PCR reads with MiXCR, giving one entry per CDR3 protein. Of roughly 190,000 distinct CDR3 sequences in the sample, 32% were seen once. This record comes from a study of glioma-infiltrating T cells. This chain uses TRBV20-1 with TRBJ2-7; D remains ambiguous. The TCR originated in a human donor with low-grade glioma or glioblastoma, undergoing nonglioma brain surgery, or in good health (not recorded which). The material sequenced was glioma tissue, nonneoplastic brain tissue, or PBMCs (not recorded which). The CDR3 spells CRADGAHEQYF. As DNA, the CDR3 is TGCAGGGCCGACGGCGCCCACGAGCAGTACTTC.